Listed below are T cell receptor beta chains from one sample, sequenced in a study of metastatic and nonmetastatic thyroid tumors. With MiXCR, TCRdb called clones anew from the PCR reads. The table has 25,000 to 35,000 clones, roughly 30% seen once. The specimen sequenced was blood. These receptors came from a female donor with papillary thyroid cancer or a benign thyroid nodule (not recorded which). Some clones in this sample may be carry-over from other donors' samples. The CDR3 runs from the conserved cysteine through the conserved F or W. A D gene is named only where the DNA matches it firmly. Size is stated for part of the rows, as once, few or many counts, or as a class when the clone is expanded.

j_call,clone_size,v_call,d_call,cdr3_aa,cdr3_nt
TRBJ2-7,many,TRBV7-9,TRBD1,CASSAQDRASYEQYF,TGTGCCAGCAGCGCACAAGACAGGGCCTCCTACGAGCAGTACTTC
TRBJ2-1,few,TRBV6-2/TRBV6-3,TRBD2,CASSWTSGRPGQFF,TGTGCCAGCAGTTGGACTAGCGGGAGGCCTGGGCAGTTCTTC
TRBJ1-6,few,TRBV6-1,-,CASRDGGTYSPLHF,TGTGCCAGCAGGGACGGCGGAACTTATTCACCCCTCCACTTT
TRBJ2-2,many,TRBV7-9,-,CASSSLTPNTGELFF,TGTGCCAGCAGCTCCTTAACTCCAAACACCGGGGAGCTGTTTTTT
TRBJ2-7,many,TRBV19,TRBD1,CAFQDRGAPIDYEQYF,TGTGCCTTCCAGGACAGGGGAGCTCCGATTGACTACGAGCAGTACTTC
TRBJ2-1,-,TRBV5-1,-,CASSLNRYNEQFF,TGCGCCAGCAGTCTCAATCGTTACAATGAGCAGTTCTTC
TRBJ2-2,many,TRBV20-1,TRBD2,CSARMGLAGVYTGELFF,TGCAGTGCTAGAATGGGACTAGCGGGAGTGTACACCGGGGAGCTGTTTTTT
TRBJ1-3,many,TRBV19,-,CASTNAGKGYGNTIYF,TGTGCCAGTACAAATGCGGGCAAGGGTTATGGAAACACCATATATTTT
TRBJ2-5,once,TRBV7-9,-,CASSFVAEQETQYF,TGTGCCAGCAGCTTCGTAGCGGAGCAAGAGACCCAGTACTTC
TRBJ2-1,few,TRBV20-1,TRBD2,CSARVRGLAEYEQFF,TGCAGTGCGAGGGTCCGGGGACTAGCGGAATATGAGCAGTTCTTC
TRBJ1-5,few,TRBV28,-,CASSLEHGVYSNQPQHF,TGTGCCAGCAGTTTAGAACACGGGGTTTATAGCAATCAGCCCCAGCATTTT
TRBJ1-1,many,TRBV6-1,-,CASSEAAGGNTEAFF,TGTGCCAGCAGTGAAGCAGCTGGGGGGAACACTGAAGCTTTCTTT
TRBJ2-1,-,TRBV19,TRBD2,CASSIAGSGGFYNEQFF,TGTGCCAGTAGTATAGCGGGTAGCGGGGGATTCTACAATGAGCAGTTCTTC
TRBJ2-2,many,TRBV7-9,-,CASRNTGNTGELFF,TGTGCCAGCAGAAATACAGGGAACACCGGGGAGCTGTTTTTT
TRBJ1-5,-,TRBV2,-,CASSETECGHANQPQHF,TGTGCCAGCAGTGAGACCGAATGCGGGCACGCGAATCAGCCCCAGCATTTT
TRBJ1-4,-,TRBV30,-,CALSHSVGGEKLFF,TGTGCCTTGAGTCACTCAGTGGGCGGGGAAAAACTGTTTTTT
TRBJ1-5,many,TRBV6-1,TRBD1,CASRTGTGANQPQHF,TGTGCCAGCAGAACCGGGACAGGCGCTAATCAGCCCCAGCATTTT
TRBJ2-7,-,TRBV5-1,-,CASSLAGNSYEQYF,TGCGCCAGCAGCTTGGCCGGGAACTCCTACGAGCAGTACTTC
TRBJ2-7,many,TRBV7-2,-,CASSFGGITYEQYF,TGTGCCAGCAGCTTCGGCGGGATCACCTACGAGCAGTACTTC
TRBJ2-3,many,TRBV6-1,-,CASTPAGTDTQYF,TGTGCCAGCACCCCGGCAGGGACCGATACGCAGTATTTT
TRBJ1-1,-,TRBV20-1,-,CSARVGGMSTEAFF,TGCAGTGCTAGGGTGGGGGGGATGAGCACTGAAGCTTTCTTT
TRBJ1-2,-,TRBV12-3/TRBV12-4,TRBD1,CASNRDRVYSGYTF,TGTGCCAGCAACAGGGACAGGGTTTATAGTGGCTACACCTTC
TRBJ2-3,many,TRBV20-1,-,CSASGTSTDTQYF,TGCAGTGCCTCCGGGACTAGCACAGATACGCAGTATTTT
TRBJ1-2,many,TRBV5-4,TRBD1,CASSLRQGAEGGYTF,TGTGCCAGCAGCTTACGACAGGGGGCGGAAGGGGGCTACACCTTC
TRBJ1-2,many,TRBV10-3,-,CAIRYGYVLDGYTF,TGTGCCATCAGATACGGTTACGTTCTGGATGGCTACACCTTC